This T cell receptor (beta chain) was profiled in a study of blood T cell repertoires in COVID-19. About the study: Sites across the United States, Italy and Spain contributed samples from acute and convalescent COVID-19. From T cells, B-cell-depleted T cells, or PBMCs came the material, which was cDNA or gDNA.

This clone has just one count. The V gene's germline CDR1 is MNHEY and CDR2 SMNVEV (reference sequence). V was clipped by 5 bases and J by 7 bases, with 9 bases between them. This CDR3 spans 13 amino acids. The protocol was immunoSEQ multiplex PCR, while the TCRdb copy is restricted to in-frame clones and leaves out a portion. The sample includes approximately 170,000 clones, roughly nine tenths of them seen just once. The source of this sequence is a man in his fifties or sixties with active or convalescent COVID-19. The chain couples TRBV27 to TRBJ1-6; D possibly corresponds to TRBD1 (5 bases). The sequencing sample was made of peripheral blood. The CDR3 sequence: CASSIPGNSPLHF. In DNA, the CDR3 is TGTGCCAGCAGTATCCCAGGGAATTCACCCCTCCACTTT.